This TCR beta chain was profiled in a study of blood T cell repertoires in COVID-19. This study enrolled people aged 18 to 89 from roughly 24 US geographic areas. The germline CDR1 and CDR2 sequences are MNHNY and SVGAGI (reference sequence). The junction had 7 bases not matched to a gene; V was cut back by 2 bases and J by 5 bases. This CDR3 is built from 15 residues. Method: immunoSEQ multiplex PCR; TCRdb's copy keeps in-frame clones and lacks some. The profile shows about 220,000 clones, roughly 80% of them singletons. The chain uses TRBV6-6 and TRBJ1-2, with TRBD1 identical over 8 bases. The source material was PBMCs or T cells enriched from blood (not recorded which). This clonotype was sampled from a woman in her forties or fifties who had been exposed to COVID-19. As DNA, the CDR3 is TGTGCCAGCAGTTACACGGACAGGGTTTTTTATGGCTACACCTTC. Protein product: CASSYTDRVFYGYTF.